These T cell receptor beta chains were read from a single sample in a study of T cells in Graves' hyperthyroidism and ophthalmopathy. TCRdb reprocessed the multiplex PCR reads via MiXCR and lists one record per CDR3 protein. The sample has 300,000 to 450,000 distinct CDR3 sequences, approximately 18% seen once. What was sequenced was blood. The receptors originated from a woman between 35 and 50 years old with Graves' ophthalmopathy. Both conserved end residues are part of each CDR3. The D gene is left open where the match is weak. Rows may omit the clone size; those that give it use once, few, many or a size class.

D gene,V gene,clone size,J gene,CDR3 protein,CDR3 DNA
.,TRBV7-9,.,TRBJ1-6,CASSSQVLDVSPLHF,TGTGCCAGCAGCTCTCAAGTCCTGGATGTGTCACCCCTCCACTTT
.,TRBV29-1,once,TRBJ1-2,CSVEENEQPTFNYGYTF,TGCAGCGTTGAAGAAAATGAACAGCCTACATTCAACTATGGCTACACCTTC
TRBD1,TRBV29-1,many,TRBJ2-7,CSVDAGTGTYEQYF,TGCAGCGTGGACGCCGGGACAGGGACGTACGAGCAGTACTTC
TRBD2,TRBV11-2,many,TRBJ2-7,CASSLGSGSLYEQYF,TGTGCCAGCAGCTTAGGTAGCGGGAGCCTCTACGAGCAGTACTTC
.,TRBV27,many,TRBJ2-7,CASSLEGWGYEQYF,TGTGCCAGCAGTTTGGAAGGGTGGGGCTACGAGCAGTACTTC
.,TRBV13,.,TRBJ2-7,CASSLRPEGSYEQYF,TGTGCCAGCAGCCTTCGACCGGAGGGCTCCTACGAGCAGTACTTC
.,TRBV2,.,TRBJ1-1,CASSVTAAILDTEAFF,TGTGCCAGCAGTGTTACAGCGGCCATCTTGGACACTGAAGCTTTCTTT
.,TRBV12-5,many,TRBJ1-1,CASGSRPLTAMNTEAFF,TGTGCTAGTGGTTCCCGACCATTGACAGCAATGAACACTGAAGCTTTCTTT
.,TRBV29-1,many,TRBJ2-7,CSAEGVGGYEQYF,TGCAGCGCCGAGGGGGTAGGGGGATACGAGCAGTACTTC
.,TRBV29-1,.,TRBJ1-1,CSPRKRGLDEAFF,TGCAGCCCTCGGAAAAGGGGACTGGATGAAGCTTTCTTT
TRBD1,TRBV28,many,TRBJ2-7,CASRATGNSGEQYF,TGTGCCAGCAGAGCGACAGGGAACAGCGGCGAGCAGTACTTC
TRBD1,TRBV5-1,many,TRBJ1-2,CASSPVLGQDIGGYTF,TGCGCCAGCAGCCCGGTTTTAGGACAGGACATCGGTGGCTACACCTTC
TRBD1,TRBV28,many,TRBJ1-3,CASSPPGQAHSGNTIYF,TGTGCCAGCAGTCCCCCTGGACAGGCCCACTCTGGAAACACCATATATTTT
.,TRBV28,many,TRBJ2-7,CASSLGAGDTYEQYF,TGTGCCAGCAGTCTCGGGGCAGGGGACACCTACGAGCAGTACTTC
.,TRBV28,many,TRBJ2-6,CASSFPSGGSGANVLTF,TGTGCCAGCAGTTTCCCCTCCGGGGGATCTGGGGCCAACGTCCTGACTTTC
TRBD2,TRBV5-1,many,TRBJ2-5,CASSLRGREGETQYF,TGCGCCAGCAGCTTACGTGGGAGGGAGGGTGAGACCCAGTACTTC
TRBD1,TRBV2,many,TRBJ1-5,CASSDSRTGDSFQPQHF,TGTGCCAGCAGTGACTCAAGGACAGGGGACTCCTTCCAGCCCCAGCATTTT
.,TRBV27,many,TRBJ1-1,CASSPRDRERAFF,TGTGCCAGCAGCCCCCGGGACCGCGAACGAGCTTTCTTT
TRBD1,TRBV12-3/TRBV12-4,.,TRBJ1-2,CASSLDPLDRGLWVYGYTF,TGTGCCAGCAGTTTAGATCCCTTGGACAGGGGGCTATGGGTCTATGGCTACACCTTC
.,TRBV2,many,TRBJ1-3,CASSPGPSGNTIYF,TGTGCCAGCAGCCCGGGTCCCTCTGGAAACACCATATATTTT
.,TRBV2,many,TRBJ2-5,CASSVLGQQTQYF,TGTGCCAGCAGTGTTCTGGGGCAGCAGACCCAGTACTTC
TRBD2,TRBV20-1,many,TRBJ2-7,CSAPSPPASSGRYSYEQYF,TGCAGTGCCCCAAGTCCCCCCGCCTCTAGCGGGAGATACTCCTACGAGCAGTACTTC
TRBD1,TRBV5-1,.,TRBJ2-2,CASSHDRQGANTGELFF,TGCGCCAGCAGCCACGATCGACAGGGGGCGAACACCGGGGAGCTGTTTTTT
.,TRBV7-2,many,TRBJ2-5,CASSLVGVETQYF,TGTGCCAGCAGCCTTGTCGGGGTCGAGACCCAGTACTTC
TRBD1,TRBV7-9,many,TRBJ1-5,CASSIQGFNQPQHF,TGTGCCAGCAGCATACAGGGGTTCAATCAGCCCCAGCATTTT
.,TRBV19,many,TRBJ1-5,CASKFRGHQPQHF,TGTGCCAGTAAATTCCGGGGCCATCAGCCCCAGCATTTT
.,TRBV18,.,TRBJ1-2,CASSPPGTPTNYGYTF,TGTGCCAGCTCACCACCAGGGACACCAACGAACTATGGCTACACCTTC
.,TRBV11-1,many,TRBJ1-1,CASSLGAGRMNTEAFF,TGTGCCAGCAGCTTAGGCGCAGGACGAATGAACACTGAAGCTTTCTTT
.,TRBV7-2,many,TRBJ2-2,CASSPQDRNTGELFF,TGTGCCAGCAGCCCCCAGGACAGGAACACCGGGGAGCTGTTTTTT
TRBD1,TRBV6-1,.,TRBJ2-7,CASRSGMGQGNSYEQYF,TGTGCCAGCAGGAGTGGGATGGGACAGGGAAACTCCTACGAGCAGTACTTC
.,TRBV27,many,TRBJ2-4,CASSDLKNIQYF,TGTGCCAGCAGTGACCTTAAAAACATTCAGTACTTC
TRBD1,TRBV6-2/TRBV6-3,many,TRBJ2-7,CASSYSTGASSYEQYF,TGTGCCAGCAGTTACTCGACAGGGGCGAGCTCCTACGAGCAGTACTTC
TRBD1,TRBV11-2,many,TRBJ2-3,CASSAGQAQPMADTQYF,TGTGCCAGCAGCGCGGGACAGGCGCAGCCGATGGCGGATACGCAGTATTTT